This T cell receptor (beta chain) originates from a study of memory CD4+ T cells and cytomegalovirus serostatus. The CDR3 runs 13 residues. Germline V gene sequence: CDR1 SGHRS, CDR2 YFSETQ. V dropped 3 bases and J dropped 3 bases, with 9 bases sitting between them. Single viable CD3+CD4+CD8-CD45RO+ cells were sorted as the memory CD4+ T cells. Sequencing used immunoSEQ multiplex PCR; TCRdb keeps in-frame clones, though not all of them. The repertoire consists of about 75,000 clones, with around 80% occurring once and the leading ten covering 2.5% to 3%. The chain combines TRBV5-1 with TRBJ1-1; D is possibly TRBD1 (5 bases). This TCR was recovered from an adult in good health and CMV-seropositive. The sequenced sample was memory CD4+ T cells from blood. The CDR3 nucleotides are TGCGCCAGCAGCTCCGTAGGGGACACTGAAGCTTTCTTT. It codes for CASSSVGDTEAFF.